Detailed here is one T cell receptor beta chain. Looked up from germline, CDR1 is LGHNA and CDR2 is YSLEER. This CDR3 has 17 residues. Trimming pared 0 bases from V and 8 bases from J, leaving 19 bases between. This specimen belongs to a study of blood T cell repertoires in COVID-19. Enrollees, about 18 to 89 years old, lived in about two dozen US areas. Participant reports of clinical history set cohort assignment. In the original analysis: The assay estimated nucleated cells by amplifying reference gene primers. Measured with immunoSEQ multiplex PCR; TCRdb has only the in-frame clones, and not every one. The V and J calls and the clone size are those of that table, but D and trimming were determined from the DNA. The sample shows 200,000 or so clones, approximately 90% of them seen only once.

The chain couples TRBV4-3 to TRBJ1-4, with D possibly matching TRBD1 (5 bases). Sequencing was performed on PBMCs or T cells enriched from blood (not recorded which). This clonotype originated in a woman in her 40s with acute COVID-19. The CDR3 spells CASSQDFRAGSREKLFF. DNA of the CDR3: TGCGCCAGCAGCCAAGATTTTAGAGCAGGGTCTAGGGAAAAACTGTTTTTT.